The 4 T cell receptor beta chains below come from one sample, sequenced in a study of blood T cells in healthy people across ages. A J-beta primer mix and a sample-barcoded 5' primer were used in a second PCR of roughly 6 to 12 cycles. Using its own MiXCR run on the 5' RACE reads, TCRdb lists one record per CDR3 protein. The table has about 1.5 million distinct CDR3 sequences, around two fifths seen once; the top ten hold roughly 7.7%. What was sequenced was blood. The source of these receptors is a woman aged 18-35 years in good health.

This clonotype has more than one count but fewer than ten. With a much larger clone just one base away, this may be a read error. The chain joins TRBV7-9 to TRBJ1-2; D remains unclear. From germline, CDR1 is SEHNR and CDR2 FQNEAQ (reference sequence). Trimming removed 2 bases from V and 6 bases from J, with 13 bases in between. CDR3 length: 14 amino acids. The CDR3 DNA follows: TGTGCCAGCAGCTTAAATTCTGCGCTCCATGGCTACACCTTC. Protein product: CASSLNSALHGYTF. Combining the CDR3 with reference TRBV7-9 and TRBJ1-2 gives the whole variable domain DTGVSQNPRHKITKRGQNVTFRCDPISEHNRLYWYRQTLGQGPEFLTYFQNEAQLEKSRLLSDRFSAERPKGSFSTLEIQRTEQGDSAMYLCASSLNSALHGYTFGSGTRLTVV.

On this clonotype itself: Sequence at one end of the junction differs from germline and may be a read error. V is TRBV24-1 and J is TRBJ1-2; D is perhaps TRBD1 (5 bases). The CDR3 is 15 amino acids. Germline CDR1 and CDR2: KGHDR and SFDVKD. This chain's CDR3 is CTTNQGAALDYGYTF. CDR3 DNA sequence: TGTACCACCAACCAAGGGGCAGCTCTAGACTATGGCTACACCTTC.

The chain uses TRBV7-2 and TRBJ1-4; 8 bases are shared with TRBD1. The CDR3 extends over 14 amino acids. CDR1 SGHTA and CDR2 FQGNSA come from the germline V gene. V dropped 5 bases and J dropped 7; count of bases not matched to a gene: 6. In nucleotides, the CDR3 is TGTGCCAGCAGCCAATACAGGGGGAGTGAAAAACTGTTTTTT. As protein: CASSQYRGSEKLFF.

This chain connects TRBV20-1 to TRBJ2-1, with D perhaps TRBD1 or TRBD2 (5 bases each). Germline V gives CDR1 DFQATT, CDR2 SNEGSKA (reference sequence). The CDR3 runs 14 residues. V was clipped by 3 bases and J by 1 base, with 10 bases between them. CDR3 sequence (DNA): TGCAGTGCTAGTTTGGGGGTTTCCTACAATGAGCAGTTCTTC. As protein: CSASLGVSYNEQFF.